This T cell receptor (beta chain) was obtained from a study of radiotherapy plus CTLA-4 blockade in lung cancer. Trimming left V 6 bases short and J 7 bases short, with 18 bases between. Germline V gene sequence: CDR1 SNHLY, CDR2 FYNNEI. CDR3 size: 15 residues. The method was immunoSEQ multiplex PCR; TCRdb's version includes in-frame clones alone and lacks a portion of them. The repertoire has around 59,000 clones, 70% to 85% of them found once; the top ten carry almost 4%. The J gene is TRBJ2-2, the V gene TRBV2; a possible D gene is TRBD1 (6 bases). The source was peripheral blood, collected from a patient treated with radiotherapy plus ipilimumab. The sequence came from a human donor with non-small cell lung cancer who had a partial response to radiotherapy plus ipilimumab. Here the CDR3 DNA reads TGTGCCAGCAGAGTTTCCGGACAGATTTACGGGGAGCTGTTTTTT. This encodes CASRVSGQIYGELFF. Filled out from reference TRBV2 and TRBJ2-2, the complete variable domain reads EPEVTQTPSHQVTQMGQEVILRCVPISNHLYFYWYRQILGQKVEFLVSFYNNEISEKSEIFDDQFSVERPDGSNFTLKIRSTKLEDSAMYFCASRVSGQIYGELFFGEGSRLTVL.